A single sample gave rise to the 12 T cell receptor beta chains below, sequenced in a study of neoadjuvant anti-PD-1 for oral cavity cancer. Assay used: immunoSEQ multiplex PCR; TCRdb lists only in-frame clones, some missing. Of 15,000 or so clones in the sample, 60% to 80% were seen once. This material consisted of PBMCs, taken before nivolumab (anti-PD-1) treatment. The receptor set was obtained from a person between 40 and 85 years old with oral cavity squamous cell carcinoma.

This clone occurred a few times. This chain joins TRBV10-3 and TRBJ2-7; D gene uncertain. CDR3 length: 11 amino acids. V was clipped by 2 bases and J by 3 bases, with 2 bases between them. CDR1 and CDR2 from the germline V gene are ENHRY and SYGVKD. This CDR3 is CAISEDYEQYF. CDR3 DNA: TGTGCCATCAGTGAGGACTACGAGCAGTACTTC.

This chain joins TRBV19 and TRBJ1-5; D is perhaps TRBD1 (5 bases). The CDR3 has 13 residues. V lost 8 bases and J 7 bases, leaving 15 bases between the germline ends. Germline V lookup: CDR1 LNHDA, CDR2 SQIVND (reference sequence). CDR3: CASADSRQQPQHF. In nucleotides, the CDR3 is TGTGCCAGTGCAGACAGCAGACAACAGCCCCAGCATTTT.

The chain joins TRBV6-5 to TRBJ2-1; TRBD2 might be the D (6 bases). V gave up 0 bases and J gave up 7 bases, with 13 bases separating them. This CDR3 is built from 15 residues. The V gene's germline CDR1 is MNHEY and CDR2 SVGAGI. The CDR3 coding sequence is TGTGCCAGCAGTTACTCGCTGGACTACGGGAATGAGCAGTTCTTC. Amino acid sequence: CASSYSLDYGNEQFF.

V usage is TRBV30 and J usage is TRBJ2-7; TRBD1 aligns across 8 bases. CDR3 length: 13 residues. V dropped 4 bases and J dropped 7; count of bases not matched to a gene: 9. Germline V gene data show CDR1 as GTSNPN and CDR2 as SVGIG (reference sequence). This CDR3 reads CAWMRQGAGEQYF. In nucleotides, the CDR3 is TGTGCCTGGATGCGGCAGGGGGCCGGAGAGCAGTACTTC. The full variable domain, rest sourced from reference TRBV30 and TRBJ2-7, is SQTIHQWPATLVQPVGSPLSLECTVEGTSNPNLYWYRQAAGRGLQLLFYSVGIGQISSEVPQNLSASRPQDRQFILSSKKLLLSDSGFYLCAWMRQGAGEQYFGPGTRLTVT.

This chain uses TRBV6-6 with TRBJ2-7; 7 positions agree with TRBD1. This CDR3 is built from 14 residues. Germline values: CDR1 MNHNY, CDR2 SVGAGI (reference sequence). V trimming: 6 bases; J trimming: 6 bases; junction bases outside the gene matches: 11. This CDR3 is CASSQVGDRAEQYF. The CDR3 nucleotides are TGTGCCAGCAGCCAAGTCGGTGACAGGGCCGAGCAGTACTTC.

DNA for the CDR3: TGTGCCAGCAGTTCAATGGAAGGGGCTAACTATGGCTACACCTTC. Translated, it gives CASSSMEGANYGYTF. This sequence joins TRBV27 and TRBJ1-2, with TRBD1 as a possible D gene (5 bases). Per the germline V gene, CDR1 is MNHEY and CDR2 is SMNVEV (reference sequence). Trimming cost V 4 bases and J 0 bases, with 12 bases left between them. The CDR3 has 15 residues.

This clone counts as large. J is TRBJ1-5 and V is TRBV6-1; possibly TRBD1 for D (5 bases). CDR3 length equals 15 residues. The V and J ends lost 6 bases and 0 bases respectively, with 12 bases between them. The germline CDR1 and CDR2 sequences are MNHNS and SASEGT. The CDR3 sequence: CASSHGTVSNQPQHF. CDR3 coding DNA: TGTGCCAGCAGCCACGGGACGGTTAGCAATCAGCCCCAGCATTTT.

The gene calls are TRBV29-1 and TRBJ2-7; TRBD1 agrees at 11 bases. The length of the CDR3 is 15 residues. J gave up 3 bases and V 6 bases, and 10 bases lay outside the gene matches. Germline lookup yields CDR1 SQVTM and CDR2 ANQGSEA. The CDR3 protein is CSVAPTGTGGYEQYF. The CDR3 nucleotides are TGCAGCGTCGCACCCACCGGGACAGGGGGCTACGAGCAGTACTTC.

V usage is TRBV28 and J usage is TRBJ2-5, with TRBD1 matching over 7 bases. CDR3 length: 14 residues. Germline V gene data show CDR1 as MDHEN and CDR2 as SYDVKM. With 2 bases clipped from V and 4 bases from J, the junction kept 4 bases outside the gene matches. CDR3 amino acids: CASSLAPGGETQYF. CDR3 nucleotide sequence: TGTGCCAGCAGTTTAGCCCCAGGGGGAGAGACCCAGTACTTC.

The gene calls are TRBV30 and TRBJ2-1, with D perhaps TRBD2 (6 bases). The CDR3 runs to 13 residues. V was cut by 4 bases and J by 8 bases, with 15 bases left in between. Germline V gene sequence: CDR1 GTSNPN, CDR2 SVGIG (reference sequence). The chain's CDR3 is CAWIGRESYEQFF. CDR3 nucleotides: TGTGCCTGGATCGGACGGGAGTCTTATGAGCAGTTCTTC.

CDR3 DNA: TGTGCCACCAGGGTAGAACCCTACAATGAGCAGTTCTTC. As protein: CATRVEPYNEQFF. The chain couples TRBV15 to TRBJ2-1; the D is unclear. The germline gives CDR1 LNHNV, CDR2 YYDKDF (reference sequence). V lost 6 bases and J lost 2, with 8 bases in between. The CDR3 contains 13 residues.

This chain connects TRBV7-8 to TRBJ2-2; a possible D gene is TRBD2 (6 bases). Trimming removed 5 bases at V and 7 bases at J, with 11 bases between. The CDR3 sequence is 13 residues long. CDR1 and CDR2 from the germline V gene are SGHVS and FQNEAQ. CDR3 coding DNA: TGTGCCAGCAGCCCCGGGACTTTCGGGGAGCTGTTTTTT. The encoded protein is CASSPGTFGELFF.